This T cell receptor (beta chain) was recorded in a study of CXCR3-negative and CXCR3-positive naive CD8 T cells. Each TRB cDNA library was prepared by 5' RACE (with UMI labels). TCRdb reprocessed the 5' RACE reads, keeping one entry per CDR3 protein, no DNA. With about 40,000 distinct CDR3 sequences in the sample, the ten largest clones hold more than 7.5%. Notes on this clonotype: The antigen is not known.

Sorts that each held more than 250,000 cells were run in triplicate for every CD8+ T cell subset. Germline V gives CDR1 SQVTM, CDR2 ANQGSEA. This CDR3 comprises 12 residues. General study points: Memory CD8+ cells showed much lower diversity, while both naive subsets displayed comparably high diversity.

This clonotype was obtained from a human donor in good health. Some clones in this sample may be carry-over from other donors' samples. Sequencing used memory CD8+ T cells from blood. The V and J genes are TRBV29-1 and TRBJ1-1; TCRdb outputs TRBD1, but without DNA this stays unchecked. CDR3 loop: CSVERLGPEAFF.